The rows below give T cell receptor beta chains drawn from one sample of a study of blood T cell repertoires in COVID-19. Method: immunoSEQ multiplex PCR; TCRdb's copy keeps in-frame clones and lacks some. The sample contains 75,000 or so clones, roughly 80% of which appear only once. Sample: peripheral blood. The receptors derive from a woman in her 70s with acute or convalescent COVID-19. CDR3s include the opening cysteine and the closing phenylalanine or tryptophan. D genes are given only for firm matches. Not every row has a clone size; where given, it reads once, few, many or a size class.

>NA|TRBV9|TRBJ2-7|once
CASSVVEGREQYF
TGTGCCAGCAGCGTAGTTGAGGGAAGAGAGCAGTACTTC
>NA|TRBV29-1|TRBJ1-2|NA
CSASEGEGGYTF
TGCAGCGCTTCGGAGGGGGAGGGTGGCTACACCTTC
>TRBD1|TRBV5-6|TRBJ2-5|NA
CASSLQGALETQYF
TGTGCCAGCAGCTTACAGGGGGCGCTTGAGACCCAGTACTTC
>NA|TRBV2|TRBJ2-1|NA
CASSEREEGFSKQFF
TGTGCCAGCAGTGAAAGGGAGGAGGGTTTTTCGAAGCAGTTCTTC
>TRBD1|TRBV29-1|TRBJ2-7|few
CSVEGGTGGYEQYF
TGCAGCGTTGAGGGCGGGACAGGGGGATACGAGCAGTACTTC
>NA|TRBV27|TRBJ2-5|NA
CASSRSTGTFSQETQYF
TGTGCCAGCAGCCGTTCTACCGGGACATTCAGCCAAGAGACCCAGTACTTC
>NA|TRBV20-1|TRBJ1-2|once
CSASSGDGYTF
TGCAGTGCTAGTTCGGGGGACGGCTACACCTTC
>NA|TRBV7-2|TRBJ1-1|NA
CASSLSVGTEAFF
TGTGCCAGCAGCTTATCAGTTGGCACTGAAGCTTTCTTT
>NA|TRBV3-1/TRBV3-2|TRBJ1-3|NA
CASSQQFRSGNTIYF
TGTGCCAGCAGCCAACAGTTCAGGTCTGGAAACACCATATATTTT
>TRBD1|TRBV2|TRBJ1-1|NA
CASSEVRQGTEAFF
TGTGCCAGCAGTGAAGTACGACAGGGCACTGAAGCTTTCTTT
>TRBD1|TRBV29-1|TRBJ2-7|many
CSVRQGLSSYEQYF
TGCAGCGTAAGACAGGGCCTAAGCTCCTACGAGCAGTACTTC
>NA|TRBV27|TRBJ2-1|NA
CASSLFPEGEQFF
TGTGCCAGCAGTTTATTTCCTGAGGGTGAGCAGTTCTTC
>NA|TRBV19|TRBJ1-2|NA
CASSTNNYGYTF
TGTGCCAGTAGCACAAATAACTATGGCTACACCTTC
>TRBD1|TRBV19|TRBJ1-2|NA
CASSRTDRVAYGYTF
TGTGCCAGTAGTAGGACGGACAGGGTGGCGTATGGCTACACCTTC
>NA|TRBV3-1/TRBV3-2|TRBJ1-2|once
CASSRSQSNYGYTF
TGTGCCAGCAGCCGGTCACAGTCGAACTATGGCTACACCTTC
>TRBD2|TRBV27|TRBJ2-7|few
CASMAGASYEQYF
TGTGCCAGCATGGCGGGAGCCTCCTACGAGCAGTACTTC
>NA|TRBV13|TRBJ2-1|NA
CASSGLRGRTYNEQFF
TGTGCCAGCAGCGGACTCCGGGGGAGAACCTACAATGAGCAGTTCTTC
>NA|TRBV19|TRBJ2-3|NA
CASSIDPQLGDTQYF
TGTGCCAGTAGTATAGATCCCCAACTCGGAGATACGCAGTATTTT
>NA|TRBV19|TRBJ2-1|NA
CASSGVSSYNEQFF
TGTGCCAGTAGCGGAGTCAGCTCCTACAATGAGCAGTTCTTC
>TRBD1|TRBV29-1|TRBJ1-2|NA
CSVELARGISGYTF
TGCAGCGTTGAACTGGCCAGGGGGATATCAGGCTACACCTTC
>TRBD2|TRBV19|TRBJ2-1|NA
CASSNSRLGGSSYNEQFF
TGTGCCAGTAGCAATAGTCGTTTGGGCGGGAGCTCCTACAATGAGCAGTTCTTC
>TRBD2|TRBV9|TRBJ2-5|NA
CASSPGLAGVETQYF
TGTGCCAGCAGCCCGGGACTAGCGGGAGTCGAGACCCAGTACTTC
>NA|TRBV2|TRBJ2-4|NA
CASSPRGMENIQYF
TGTGCCAGCAGCCCCAGGGGAATGGAAAACATTCAGTACTTC
>TRBD1|TRBV12-3/TRBV12-4|TRBJ1-6|NA
CASKGQAHSPLHF
TGTGCCAGCAAGGGACAGGCTCATTCACCCCTCCACTTT
>NA|TRBV20-1|TRBJ2-5|NA
CSASQEFFEQETQYF
TGCAGTGCTAGTCAAGAATTCTTTGAGCAAGAGACCCAGTACTTC
>NA|TRBV19|TRBJ2-1|NA
CASSGRIPYNEQFF
TGTGCCAGTAGTGGGAGGATCCCCTACAATGAGCAGTTCTTC
>NA|TRBV24-1|TRBJ2-1|NA
CATSGTGIGGDEQFF
TGTGCCACCAGTGGAACCGGGATTGGGGGCGATGAGCAGTTCTTC
>NA|TRBV7-2|TRBJ2-7|NA
CASSLRGQGFDEQYF
TGTGCCAGCAGCTTACGCGGGCAGGGGTTCGACGAGCAGTACTTC